The 16 T cell receptor beta chains in this list originate from one sample, sequenced in a study of OX40 agonist ivuxolimab in advanced cancers. Profiled with immunoSEQ multiplex PCR; TCRdb holds only in-frame clones, not every one. This table has approximately 30,000 clones, 80% to 85% appearing once. The source was CD4+ or CD8+ T cells sorted from blood, collected in a trial of the OX40 agonist ivuxolimab. The receptors were gathered from an adult with an advanced solid tumor such as melanoma, head and neck, liver or kidney cancer.

The chain employs TRBV11-2 and TRBJ2-7; 7 nucleotides align to TRBD1. Germline CDR1 SGHAT, CDR2 FQNNGV. The CDR3 sequence is 13 residues long. J lost 4 bases, V lost 6 bases, and 6 bases had no gene match. The CDR3 nucleotides read TGTGCCAGCAGATCCCACAGGGGTTACGAGCAGTACTTC. It yields the protein CASRSHRGYEQYF. The full variable domain, its missing parts supplied by reference TRBV11-2 and TRBJ2-7, is EAGVAQSPRYKIIEKRQSVAFWCNPISGHATLYWYQQILGQGPKLLIQFQNNGVVDDSQLPKDRFSAERLKGVDSTLKIQPAKLEDSAVYLCASRSHRGYEQYFGPGTRLTVT.

The CDR3 is CATSRGQSNQPQHF. DNA for the CDR3: TGTGCCACCAGCAGAGGACAGTCCAATCAGCCCCAGCATTTT. The chain joins TRBV15 to TRBJ1-5; TRBD1 is a possible D gene (5 bases). There are 14 residues in the CDR3. The ends were cut back, 1 base at V and 3 bases at J, with 7 bases in the middle. Germline V lookup: CDR1 LNHNV, CDR2 YYDKDF (reference sequence).

Worth noting for this clone: Given a much more abundant clone one base away, this may be a read error. The chain carries TRBV28 and TRBJ2-5; 12 bases map to TRBD2. Germline loops: CDR1 MDHEN, CDR2 SYDVKM. The CDR3 has 16 residues. The CDR3 nucleotides read TGTGCCGGCAGATTTACTAGCGGGGGGCACCAAGAGACCCAGTACTTC. Translation: CAGRFTSGGHQETQYF.

The J gene is TRBJ1-2, the V gene TRBV10-3; D gene ambiguous. Germline V gene data show CDR1 as ENHRY and CDR2 as SYGVKD. V shed 7 bases and J shed 4 bases, with 13 bases lying between them. The CDR3 runs 13 residues. The CDR3 coding sequence is TGTGCCATCAAGAGCAATCGACCCTATGGCTACACCTTC. The encoded protein is CAIKSNRPYGYTF.

This clone is judged medium-sized. The V and J genes are TRBV13 and TRBJ1-2, with 7 bases fitting TRBD1. The junction had 7 bases not matched to a gene; V was cut back by 4 bases and J by 8 bases. CDR3 length: 13 residues. CDR1 and CDR2 (germline): PRHDT, FYEKMQ (reference sequence). CDR3 nucleotides: TGTGCCAGCAGCTACCGACAGGGCGAGGGCTACACCTTC. It translates to CASSYRQGEGYTF. The variable domain in full, with the rest retrieved from reference TRBV13 and TRBJ1-2, is AAGVIQSPRHLIKEKRETATLKCYPIPRHDTVYWYQQGPGQDPQFLISFYEKMQSDKGSIPDRFSAQQFSDYHSELNMSSLELGDSALYFCASSYRQGEGYTFGSGTRLTVV.

The chain employs TRBV7-9 and TRBJ1-2, with 7 bases lining up with TRBD1. Germline trimming cut 5 bases from V and 1 base from J; bases unmatched to any gene: 10. Germline CDR1 reads SEHNR; CDR2 reads FQNEAQ (reference sequence). CDR3 length: 16 amino acids. In nucleotides, the CDR3 is TGTGCCAGCAGCCTACCCGGGACAGAGGTTAACTATGGCTACACCTTC. Its protein product is CASSLPGTEVNYGYTF.

This clone is classed as medium-sized. The chain combines TRBV11-1 with TRBJ1-5; 8 bases map to TRBD1. The CDR3 totals 14 residues. Losses at the gene ends were 6 bases for V and 7 bases for J; bases not matched to a gene: 8. CDR1 and CDR2 (germline): SGHAT, FQDESV (reference sequence). The CDR3 loop is CASSPAGGRQPQHF. CDR3 in DNA: TGTGCCAGCAGTCCGGCAGGGGGCCGACAGCCCCAGCATTTT.

CDR3 nucleotide sequence: TGTGCCAGCAGAGCGGATGAAGGGGGCGGGGAGCTGTTTTTT. It specifies CASRADEGGGELFF. V and J are TRBV7-9 and TRBJ2-2; maybe TRBD1 (6 bases). The germline V gene has CDR1 SEHNR and CDR2 FQNEAQ (reference sequence). The CDR3 is 14 amino acids. Trimming removed 6 bases from V and 7 bases from J, with 15 bases in between.

This clone appeared a few times. The chain couples TRBV7-3 to TRBJ2-7; tentatively, D is TRBD1 (5 bases). Germline loops: CDR1 SGHTA, CDR2 FQGTGA. There are 15 residues in the CDR3. V lost 2 bases and J 0 bases, leaving 11 bases between the germline ends. The CDR3 is CASSLWGRASYEQYF. The CDR3 DNA follows: TGTGCCAGCAGCTTATGGGGCAGGGCCTCCTACGAGCAGTACTTC.

This clone was recorded only once. An end of the junction does not agree with germline; a read error may underlie this. The V call is TRBV5-1, the J call TRBJ2-1; D is perhaps TRBD2 (6 bases). The CDR3 runs to 12 residues. Germline values: CDR1 SGHRS, CDR2 YFSETQ. The CDR3 region has the DNA TGCGCCAGCACACGGCAGGCGGGAAAGGAAGTCTTC. This sequence encodes CASTRQAGKEVF.

This clone was observed once. The genes are TRBV7-9 and TRBJ2-1; D gene uncertain. Trimming stripped 1 base from V and 8 bases from J, with 6 bases between. This CDR3 contains 12 residues. The germline gives CDR1 SEHNR, CDR2 FQNEAQ (reference sequence). In DNA, the CDR3 is TGTGCCAGCAGCTTAGTCTTGTATGAGCAGTTCTTC. As protein: CASSLVLYEQFF.

The rearrangement uses TRBV6-5 and TRBJ2-7; D gene unclear. V lost 10 bases, J lost 4 bases, and 17 bases lay in between. The CDR3 runs to 13 residues. Per germline, CDR1 MNHEY and CDR2 SVGAGI. The CDR3 bases are TGTGCCACCTCGGCCGGATTCGGGTACGAGCAGTACTTC. Translation: CATSAGFGYEQYF.

The chain has TRBV19 and TRBJ2-7; 10 nucleotides align to TRBD1. The germline V gene encodes CDR1 LNHDA and CDR2 SQIVND (reference sequence). V lost 8 bases to trimming and J lost 4 bases; unmatched junction nucleotides: 2. This CDR3 comprises 12 residues. This CDR3 reads CASGQGGYEQYF. In DNA, the CDR3 is TGTGCCAGTGGACAGGGGGGTTACGAGCAGTACTTC.

V is TRBV27 and J is TRBJ1-6; TRBD1 matches 9 bases. The CDR3 consists of 14 residues. Germline CDR1 reads MNHEY; CDR2 reads SMNVEV (reference sequence). The V and J ends lost 6 bases and 7 bases, in that order; junction bases with no gene match: 4. CDR3 DNA: TGTGCCAGCAGCCCCGGACAGGGGAATTCACCCCTCCACTTT. Translated: CASSPGQGNSPLHF.

The V and J genes are TRBV28 and TRBJ2-1; TRBD1 aligns across 9 bases. Losses at the gene ends were 4 bases for V and 3 bases for J; bases not matched to a gene: 7. The germline CDR1 and CDR2 sequences are MDHEN and SYDVKM. This CDR3 region has 16 residues. CDR3 residues: CASSSPGQGYYNEQFF. Written as DNA, the CDR3 is TGTGCCAGCAGTTCTCCGGGACAGGGATACTACAATGAGCAGTTCTTC. Using reference TRBV28 and TRBJ2-1 for the parts outside the CDR3, the full variable domain is DVKVTQSSRYLVKRTGEKVFLECVQDMDHENMFWYRQDPGLGLRLIYFSYDVKMKEKGDIPEGYSVSREKKERFSLILESASTNQTSMYLCASSSPGQGYYNEQFFGPGTRLTVL.

The gene calls are TRBV6-5 and TRBJ1-2; no firm D call. The V gene lost 0 bases and the J gene lost 1 base, with 9 bases spanning the gap. Looked up from germline, CDR1 is MNHEY and CDR2 is SVGAGI. The CDR3 runs to 15 residues. In nucleotides, the CDR3 is TGTGCCAGCAGTTACTCTTCACAGTTTAACTATGGCTACACCTTC. This encodes CASSYSSQFNYGYTF.